Shown below are 24 T cell receptor beta chains from a single sample sequenced in a study of blood T cell repertoires in COVID-19. Method: immunoSEQ multiplex PCR; TCRdb's copy keeps in-frame clones and lacks some. Here the sample spans about 72,000 clones, approximately 87% being singletons. Sequenced material: peripheral blood. These receptors were obtained from a woman of 80 years or more with acute or convalescent COVID-19.

This clone turned up a few times. This chain links TRBV18 with TRBJ2-7; D is possibly TRBD1 (7 bases). The CDR3 runs 15 residues. Germline V gene sequence: CDR1 KGHSH, CDR2 LQKENI. Trimming pared 3 bases from V and 3 bases from J, leaving 15 bases between. CDR3 nucleotides: TGTGCCAGCTCACCGGCCAGGGGGGCAGGCTACGAGCAGTACTTC. Protein sequence: CASSPARGAGYEQYF.

The chain uses TRBV11-2 and TRBJ1-1, with 7 nucleotides matching TRBD1. V shed 3 bases, J shed 1 base, and the junction held 8 bases outside the gene matches. This CDR3 spans 16 amino acids. Germline loops: CDR1 SGHAT, CDR2 FQNNGV. The CDR3 bases are TGTGCCAGCAGCTTCACAGGGGATGTCCGGAACACTGAAGCTTTCTTT. Translated, it gives CASSFTGDVRNTEAFF.

The rearrangement uses TRBV27 and TRBJ1-6, with D possibly TRBD1 on 6 matching bases. The CDR3 is 20 amino acids. V lost 2 bases and J 0 bases, leaving 20 bases between the germline ends. Germline CDR1 and CDR2: MNHEY and SMNVEV (reference sequence). CDR3 nucleotides: TGTGCCAGCAGTTTAAAGGCAGGGGCGAGGGGGAGCTCCTATAATTCACCCCTCCACTTT. Translating it yields CASSLKAGARGSSYNSPLHF.

The rearrangement joins TRBV19 to TRBJ1-1, with D uncertain. The CDR3 runs to 12 residues. Per germline, CDR1 LNHDA and CDR2 SQIVND (reference sequence). Trimming shortened V by 0 bases and J by 11 bases, and 10 bases separated the two germline ends. The DNA of the CDR3 is TGTGCCAGTAGTATAGAAGGAAGCGGGGCTTTCTTT. Residues: CASSIEGSGAFF.

The V gene is TRBV19, the J gene TRBJ1-2, with 7 bases that match TRBD1. CDR3 length: 16 amino acids. CDR1 is LNHDA, CDR2 SQIVND, per germline (reference sequence). Trimming removed 2 bases from V and 1 base from J; junction bases left unmatched: 7. This CDR3 reads CASSIMDRPDNYGYTF. The CDR3 coding sequence is TGTGCCAGTAGTATAATGGACAGGCCGGATAACTATGGCTACACCTTC.

The chain joins TRBV6-5 to TRBJ2-1; 7 bases map to TRBD2. There are 13 residues in the CDR3. The J segment lost 5 bases and the V segment lost 5 bases, leaving 3 bases of the junction unmatched. Germline assignment: CDR1 MNHEY and CDR2 SVGAGI. The CDR3: CASSLAENNEQFF. CDR3 coding DNA: TGTGCCAGCAGTCTAGCGGAGAACAATGAGCAGTTCTTC.

V usage is TRBV18 and J usage is TRBJ1-5, with 10 bases identical to TRBD1. Trimming removed 4 bases from V and 2 bases from J; junction bases left unmatched: 2. CDR3 length equals 15 residues. Germline CDR1 reads KGHSH; CDR2 reads LQKENI. As DNA, the CDR3 is TGTGCCAGCTCACGGGACAGGGGTGGCAATCAGCCCCAGCATTTT. It specifies CASSRDRGGNQPQHF.

V usage is TRBV13 and J usage is TRBJ2-7, with D tentatively TRBD1 (5 bases). Trimming shortened V by 4 bases and J by 3 bases, and 13 bases separated the two germline ends. The CDR3 is 14 amino acids. Germline assignment: CDR1 PRHDT and CDR2 FYEKMQ (reference sequence). The CDR3 coding sequence is TGTGCCAGCAGCTCAACAGGATCACACTACGAGCAGTACTTC. Protein sequence: CASSSTGSHYEQYF. The full variable domain, with the rest looked up from reference TRBV13 and TRBJ2-7, is AAGVIQSPRHLIKEKRETATLKCYPIPRHDTVYWYQQGPGQDPQFLISFYEKMQSDKGSIPDRFSAQQFSDYHSELNMSSLELGDSALYFCASSSTGSHYEQYFGPGTRLTVT.

The CDR3 loop reads CASSETETGLYGYTF. For the CDR3, the DNA is TGTGCCAGCAGTGAAACCGAGACAGGTCTCTATGGCTACACCTTC. The V and J genes are TRBV6-1 and TRBJ1-2; TRBD1 is a possible D gene (6 bases). Germline V gives CDR1 MNHNS, CDR2 SASEGT. Trimming took off 2 bases at V and 4 bases at J, with 14 bases between the two ends. The CDR3 totals 15 residues.

The chain combines TRBV7-2 with TRBJ2-1; tentatively, D is TRBD2 (5 bases). The CDR3 covers 13 residues. Trimming cost V 10 bases and J 1 base, with 11 bases left between them. Per germline, CDR1 SGHTA and CDR2 FQGNSA. The CDR3 spells CATSRGSYNEQFF. The CDR3 DNA reads as TGTGCCACCTCCCGAGGGTCCTACAATGAGCAGTTCTTC.

This chain connects TRBV19 to TRBJ2-3; unclear D gene. The CDR3 has 14 amino acids. V was clipped by 6 bases and J by 0 bases, with 10 bases between them. The germline gives CDR1 LNHDA, CDR2 SQIVND (reference sequence). CDR3 nucleotide sequence: TGTGCCAGTAGCCCTCAGATTAGCACAGATACGCAGTATTTT. This codes for CASSPQISTDTQYF.

CDR3: CASSRQENTIYF. CDR3 nucleotide sequence: TGTGCCAGCAGCAGACAGGAGAACACCATATATTTT. This sequence joins TRBV3-1 (or the pseudogene TRBV3-2) and TRBJ1-3; D may be TRBD1 (6 bases). In germline, CDR1 is LGHDT, CDR2 YNNKEL (reference sequence). The CDR3 is 12 amino acids. Between the trimmed V and J ends, which lost 5 bases and 7 bases, there was a span of 9 bases.

This clone has a single count. J is TRBJ1-2 and V is TRBV7-6; a weak D match, TRBD1 (5 bases). With 5 bases removed from V and 4 bases from J, the gap between germline ends came to 11 bases. Per germline, CDR1 SGHVS and CDR2 FNYEAQ. There are 13 residues in the CDR3. The CDR3 loop reads CASSPGSSYGYTF. CDR3 nucleotide sequence: TGTGCCAGCAGCCCAGGGTCCTCCTATGGCTACACCTTC.

This chain uses TRBV10-3 with TRBJ1-3; TRBD1 matches 7 bases. In germline, CDR1 is ENHRY, CDR2 SYGVKD. Trimming cost V 4 bases and J 0 bases; bases outside gene matches: 9. This CDR3 spans 17 amino acids. The CDR3 loop reads CAISGAWTGHSGNTIYF. CDR3 coding DNA: TGTGCCATCAGTGGGGCTTGGACAGGACACTCTGGAAACACCATATATTTT.

This rearrangement joins TRBV5-1 to TRBJ2-3; 12 bases map to TRBD2. This CDR3 is built from 16 residues. Germline V gives CDR1 SGHRS, CDR2 YFSETQ. Trimming took 4 bases from V and 8 from J; bases not matched to a gene: 11. The CDR3 bases are TGCGCCAGCAGCACCCAATCTAGCGGGGGGGCTCTTACGCAGTATTTT. Translating gives CASSTQSSGGALTQYF.

V and J are TRBV29-1 and TRBJ1-6; the D gene is possibly TRBD1 (6 bases). The V end lost 6 bases, the J end lost 9 bases, and 15 bases lay between the germline ends. Germline lookup yields CDR1 SQVTM and CDR2 ANQGSEA. This CDR3 is built from 13 residues. This CDR3 reads CSVRTDLGSPLHF. CDR3 in DNA: TGCAGCGTCCGGACAGATCTCGGTTCACCCCTCCACTTT.

Concerning this clone itself: The same CDR3 can be traced to other DNA sequences in this sample. The chain uses TRBV24-1 and TRBJ2-3; 10 bases agree with TRBD1. J lost 3 bases, V lost 7 bases, and 6 bases had no gene match. This CDR3 contains 15 residues. In germline, CDR1 is KGHDR, CDR2 SFDVKD. The CDR3 DNA sequence: TGTGCCACCAGCGACCGGGACAGGGGAACAGATACGCAGTATTTT. Amino acids: CATSDRDRGTDTQYF.

The CDR3 spells CASSLAGTGGIDEQFF. CDR3 sequence (DNA): TGCGCCAGCAGCTTAGCCGGGACAGGGGGCATCGATGAGCAGTTCTTC. The chain uses TRBV5-1 and TRBJ2-1; 12 nucleotides match TRBD1. In germline, CDR1 is SGHRS, CDR2 YFSETQ. The CDR3 has 16 residues. Trimming at V came to 2 bases and at J to 8 bases, leaving 8 bases not matched to a gene.

The chain links TRBV11-3 to TRBJ2-1; 11 nucleotides match TRBD2. CDR1 and CDR2 (germline): SGHNT, YENEEA. The ends lost 5 bases at V and 7 bases at J; junction bases unmatched: 7. This CDR3 contains 15 residues. The chain's CDR3 is CASSPLLAGENEQFF. The CDR3 bases are TGTGCCAGCAGCCCTTTACTAGCGGGAGAAAATGAGCAGTTCTTC.

This rearrangement joins TRBV5-1 to TRBJ2-2; D is possibly TRBD1 (8 bases). The CDR3 runs to 16 residues. V lost 4 bases, J lost 5 bases, and 18 bases lay in between. Per the germline V gene, CDR1 is SGHRS and CDR2 is YFSETQ. DNA for the CDR3: TGCGCCAGCAGCCTAATTGGACAGGGAGGGACCGGGGAGCTGTTTTTT. Translating gives CASSLIGQGGTGELFF.

This clone has only a few counts. The rearrangement joins TRBV25-1 to TRBJ1-5; no definite D call. Germline V gene data show CDR1 as MGHDK and CDR2 as SYGVNS. The CDR3 length is 16 residues. V lost 4 bases and J 11 bases, leaving 24 bases between the germline ends. CDR3 loop: CASSGAQVRRVSAQHF. The CDR3, as DNA: TGTGCCAGCAGTGGGGCCCAGGTTAGGAGGGTATCAGCCCAGCATTTT.

The chain links TRBV28 to TRBJ1-3; TRBD1 matches 7 bases. The CDR3 totals 15 residues. The ends lost 5 bases at V and 2 bases at J; junction bases unmatched: 6. From germline, CDR1 is MDHEN and CDR2 SYDVKM. The CDR3 DNA sequence: TGTGCCAGCAGTCCCGGGACAGTCGCTGGAAACACCATATATTTT. This gives the protein CASSPGTVAGNTIYF.

In DNA, the CDR3 is TGTGCCAGCAGCTTGGCAAGGCTAGCGATCTACAATGAGCAGTTCTTC. This translates into CASSLARLAIYNEQFF. The chain combines TRBV5-6 with TRBJ2-1; perhaps TRBD2 as D (6 bases). Per germline, CDR1 SGHDT and CDR2 YYEEEE. The CDR3 spans 16 residues. V gave up 0 bases and J gave up 3 bases, with 13 bases separating them.

The J gene is TRBJ2-5, the V gene TRBV2; the match to TRBD2 covers 10 bases. V lost 4 bases to trimming and J lost 0 bases; unmatched junction nucleotides: 8. The germline V gene encodes CDR1 SNHLY and CDR2 FYNNEI. The CDR3 contains 17 residues. DNA of the CDR3: TGTGCCAGCAGTGGACCCACTAGCGGGGTTAACCAAGAGACCCAGTACTTC. It encodes CASSGPTSGVNQETQYF.